The clone carrying this T cell receptor beta chain was seen only a few times. The source of the sample is a study of blood T cell repertoires in COVID-19. Only in-frame clones appear in the TCRdb table, and some are missing; sequencing was by immunoSEQ multiplex PCR. The sample yields about 240,000 clones, around 87% seen once. Cohort allocation depended upon clinical history that participants reported. The TCR originated in a middle-aged woman with acute COVID-19. Sequenced input: PBMCs or T cells enriched from blood (not recorded which).

In nucleotides, the CDR3 is TGTGCCAGCACTTTCTCGAACACTGAAGCTTTCTTT. Amino acids: CASTFSNTEAFF. This chain joins TRBV11-3 and TRBJ1-1; D gene unclear. The CDR3 covers 12 residues. Germline V gives CDR1 SGHNT, CDR2 YENEEA. V was cut by 7 bases and J by 1 base, with 7 bases left in between.